This T cell receptor (beta chain) was recorded in a study of identical twins. General study results and limits: Twin sharing of out-of-frame TCR alpha was underestimated by models in monozygotic pairs.

Concerning this clonotype itself: Its antigen remains unidentified. This may stem from a read error, because a much larger clone lies one nucleotide away.

Trimming left V 3 bases short and J 0 bases short, with 3 bases between. This CDR3 has 13 residues. Germline V gene sequence: CDR1 MNHEY, CDR2 SVGEGT. TCRdb used MiXCR to reprocess the 5' RACE reads, holding one entry per CDR3 protein. The top ten hold 7% to 9% of the sample, which has roughly 250,000 distinct CDR3 sequences, 11% to 15% seen once. Input material: memory (CD45RO+) T cells sorted from blood. The TCR comes from a woman under 30 in good health. This rearrangement joins TRBV6-2 or TRBV6-3 to TRBJ1-5; D is undetermined. The CDR3 DNA reads as TGTGCCAGCAGTTATTCTAGCAATCAGCCCCAGCATTTT. Translated, it gives CASSYSSNQPQHF.